The following is a T cell receptor beta chain sequence with its context. The clone's antigen remains unknown. The germline gene is not matched at one end of the junction; a read error may be the cause. The missing CDR3 end, 3 residues past where the read stops, is filled in from the germline J gene. TCR beta CDR3 regions were amplified by multiplex PCR from an average of around 1,200 ng genomic DNA per sample using the immunoSEQ assay. Primer bias was corrected in the assay by using a complete synthetic TCR repertoire to establish an amplification baseline. The amplicons were sequenced using the Illumina platform. The original pipeline was this. Sequence errors were corrected by clustering with frequency ratios and a modified nearest-neighbor algorithm, and the sequences were then analyzed in the immunoSEQ Analyzer using IMGT gene definitions. At each rarefaction depth, TCR richness and evenness were averaged over 20 rarefaction repeats, and samples with fewer sequences than the depth were excluded. Relative abundances of V, D and J genes were compared between groups using Wilcoxon rank sum tests, with FDR correction applied. Blinded duplicates gave an intraclass correlation of under 97% for TCR richness and an average of about 76% across over 65 gene segments. The table comes from immuneACCESS by way of TCRdb, which keeps in-frame sequences with V and J called. Part of the clones is missing from these tables; in studies checked, under half for an unresolved V gene and the rest for unknown reasons. The V and J calls and the clone size are those of that table, but D and trimming were determined from the DNA. The sample's records list 31,000 or so clones. Roughly 4.2% of the sample rests with the top ten.

CDR1 and CDR2 (SEHNR, FQNEAQ) derive from the germline V gene (reference sequence). The CDR3, from cysteine to phenylalanine, totals 14 residues. The DNA shown is the part of the CDR3 that was read: 33 bases, in frame from base 1. Every participant had a single incident cervical HPV16 infection, and prevalent HPV16 infections were excluded. Cervical HPV DNA was detected with MY09/MY11 PCR, and genotyping was done by dot-blot hybridization. Around 16 mL of heparinized blood were centrifuged, and the buffy coat was aliquoted, frozen at -30°C, then stored at -80°C. QIAGEN kits were used to extract genomic DNA from the buffy coat specimens. The data stem from a study of T cells in women clearing cervical HPV infection listed by TCRdb under 2018. A note on the overall study: The cases were about two dozen women with histologically confirmed HPV16-related CIN3 or worse, and 2 of those women had invasive cancers. The roughly 25 controls were women who cleared a single incident HPV16 infection within 12 months without developing precancer or cancer. Blood from cases was collected at the visit where the lesion was first found, while blood from controls was collected once the infection could no longer be detected. Among cases, blood sampling occurred a median of about 150 days after lesion detection, with an interquartile range of roughly 85 to 210 days. HLA typing was available for only a few women, so HLA type could not be excluded as a confounder. This exploratory proof-of-principle case-control study, nested within the Guanacaste HPV Natural History Study in Costa Rica, compared TCR repertoires among women with different cervical HPV16 outcomes. Cases and controls were matched on year of sample collection and on age within five years. Cases had a median age of approximately 35 years compared with about 40 for controls, and baseline characteristics showed no significant differences between the groups. The parent cohort enrolled 10,049 women aged 18 or older in Guanacaste, Costa Rica, in about 1993 to 1994 and followed the women for roughly seven years. Quality controls consisted of five blinded duplicates per group, for a total of roughly 60 samples made up of 50 or so participants and about ten replicates. Results and caveats for the whole study, not just this receptor: T-cell numbers per sample were unknown, so richness differences could reflect varying T-cell content rather than repertoire biology. Random forest classifiers that combined richness and V gene abundances separated cases from controls with an estimated AUC of around 0.83. Cases had lower TRBV6-7 relative abundance than controls (around 0.11% versus 0.15%; Bonferroni P = 0.0008). Because of the cross-sectional design, the study could not determine whether the associations came before infection or resulted from infection, and neither effector/memory subsets nor HPV-specific T cells were isolated. TCR repertoire richness was significantly higher in CIN3+ cases than in controls across sequencing depths, while evenness did not differ.

The specimen was blood buffy coat. Recombination linked TRBV7-9 to TRBJ2-3; the D gene is perhaps TRBD1, from 5 matching bases. This receptor was obtained from a woman between 18 and 70 years old with a cervical HPV16 infection that either progressed to CIN3+ or cleared (not recorded which). The CDR3 protein: CSSSLIAGQETQYF. Incomplete CDR3 DNA: TGTTCCAGCAGCTTGATCGCCGGACAAGAGACG.